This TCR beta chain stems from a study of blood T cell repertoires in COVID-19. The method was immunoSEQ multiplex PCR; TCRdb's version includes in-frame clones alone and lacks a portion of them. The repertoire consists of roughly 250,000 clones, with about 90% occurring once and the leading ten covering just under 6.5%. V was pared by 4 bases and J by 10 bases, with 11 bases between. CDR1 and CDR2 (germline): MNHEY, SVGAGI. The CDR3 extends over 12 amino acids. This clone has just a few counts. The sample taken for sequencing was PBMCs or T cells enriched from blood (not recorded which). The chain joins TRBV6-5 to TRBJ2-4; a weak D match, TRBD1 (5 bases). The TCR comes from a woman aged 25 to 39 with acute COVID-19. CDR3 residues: CASSSDKLIQYF. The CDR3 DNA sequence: TGTGCCAGCAGTTCGGACAAGCTTATTCAGTACTTC.